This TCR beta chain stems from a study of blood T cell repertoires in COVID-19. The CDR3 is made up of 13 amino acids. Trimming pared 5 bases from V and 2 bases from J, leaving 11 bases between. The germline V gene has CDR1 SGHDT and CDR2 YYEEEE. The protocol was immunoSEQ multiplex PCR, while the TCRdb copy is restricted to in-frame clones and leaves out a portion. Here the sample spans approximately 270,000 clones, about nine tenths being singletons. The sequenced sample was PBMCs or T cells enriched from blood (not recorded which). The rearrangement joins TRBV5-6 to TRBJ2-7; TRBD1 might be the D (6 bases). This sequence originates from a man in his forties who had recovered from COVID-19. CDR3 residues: CASRRQGPYEQYF. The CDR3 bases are TGTGCCAGCAGGAGGCAGGGGCCCTACGAGCAGTACTTC.